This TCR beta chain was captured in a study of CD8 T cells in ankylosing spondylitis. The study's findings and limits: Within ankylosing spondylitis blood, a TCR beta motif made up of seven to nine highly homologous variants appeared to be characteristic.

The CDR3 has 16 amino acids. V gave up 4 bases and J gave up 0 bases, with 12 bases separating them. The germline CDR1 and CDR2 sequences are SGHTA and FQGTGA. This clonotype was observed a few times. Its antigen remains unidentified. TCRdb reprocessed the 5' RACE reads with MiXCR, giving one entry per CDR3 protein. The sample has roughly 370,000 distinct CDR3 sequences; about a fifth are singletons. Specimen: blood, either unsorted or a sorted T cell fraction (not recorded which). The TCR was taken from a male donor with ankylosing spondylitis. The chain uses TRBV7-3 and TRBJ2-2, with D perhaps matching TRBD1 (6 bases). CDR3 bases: TGTGCCAGCAGCTCCGGGACACGGACGAACACCGGGGAGCTGTTTTTT. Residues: CASSSGTRTNTGELFF.